This T cell receptor (beta chain) was identified in a study of CD8+ T cells in alopecia areata. General study findings and limits: Mouse data revealed clearer TCR sharing than patient data did, a gap possibly tied to HLA.

The CDR3 is 16 amino acids. Germline CDR1 and CDR2: SQVTM and ANQGSEA. The V gene lost 3 bases and the J gene lost 4 bases, with 21 bases spanning the gap. cDNA serving as the sequencing template came from extracted, reverse transcribed RNA. Measured with immunoSEQ multiplex PCR; TCRdb has only the in-frame clones, and not every one. The sample lists around 270,000 clones, 55% to 75% occurring once. With respect to this clone: Its target is unknown.

Treatment indicated: oral pan-JAK inhibitor, 5-10 mg twice daily. This chain connects TRBV29-1 to TRBJ1-2; D remains unclear. The sequence was obtained from a human donor with alopecia areata. The sequenced sample was CD4+ T cells sorted from blood, obtained at week 24, from a patient treated with tofacitinib. The CDR3 sequence: CSVERGVGAGSYGYTF. CDR3 DNA: TGCAGCGTTGAGAGAGGCGTGGGTGCGGGGAGCTATGGCTACACCTTC.